The 28 T cell receptor beta chains presented below share a single source sample, sequenced in a study of CD8 T cells in Susac syndrome. An amount of RNA that ranged from about 0.45 to 1 ug was reverse transcribed with random hexamers. Each CDR3 protein gets one entry after TCRdb re-called the immunoSEQ multiplex PCR reads with MiXCR. Of 160,000 or so distinct CDR3 sequences listed, approximately 95% are singletons. Sequenced input: CD4+ T cells from PBMCs. The receptor source for this set is a human donor with Susac syndrome.

The rearrangement joins TRBV27 to TRBJ2-3, with unresolved D. Looked up from germline, CDR1 is MNHEY and CDR2 is SMNVEV (reference sequence). The CDR3 is 13 amino acids. Trimming shortened V by 8 bases and J by 1 base, and 10 bases separated the two germline ends. CDR3 in DNA: TGTGCCAGCCGATACGTGGGCACAGATACGCAGTATTTT. As protein: CASRYVGTDTQYF.

This chain connects TRBV20-1 to TRBJ2-3; 9 bases map to TRBD1. After removal of 3 bases from V and 2 bases from J, the junction contained 9 bases not matched to a gene. CDR3 length equals 16 residues. Germline V gene sequence: CDR1 DFQATT, CDR2 SNEGSKA (reference sequence). The DNA of the CDR3 is TGCAGTGCTAGTAGCCGTGGACAGGGGAACACAGATACGCAGTATTTT. Protein sequence: CSASSRGQGNTDTQYF.

This sequence joins TRBV7-2 and TRBJ1-6; a weak D match, TRBD1 (6 bases). V lost 3 bases and J lost 7, with 19 bases in between. Germline CDR1 and CDR2: SGHTA and FQGNSA. The CDR3 is 17 residues long. CDR3 coding DNA: TGTGCCAGCAGCTTGGGCCCCCACAGGGTAAAGAATTCACCCCTCCACTTT. Translating gives CASSLGPHRVKNSPLHF. Combining the CDR3 with reference TRBV7-2 and TRBJ1-6 gives the whole variable domain GAGVSQSPSNKVTEKGKDVELRCDPISGHTALYWYRQSLGQGLEFLIYFQGNSAPDKSGLPSDRFSAERTGGSVSTLTIQRTQQEDSAVYLCASSLGPHRVKNSPLHFGNGTRLTVT.

The chain has TRBV29-1 and TRBJ1-5, with D uncertain. The germline V and J ends were trimmed by 5 bases and 5 bases, with 13 bases remaining between them. Germline-derived CDR1 and CDR2 are SQVTM and ANQGSEA. This CDR3 comprises 13 residues. In DNA, the CDR3 is TGCAGCGTTATGGAGGCCTTGGATCAGCCCCAGCATTTT. Translated: CSVMEALDQPQHF.

The chain is built from TRBV20-1 and TRBJ2-5, with TRBD1 as a possible D gene (6 bases). CDR1 and CDR2 from the germline V gene are DFQATT and SNEGSKA (reference sequence). The V end was cut by 6 bases, the J end by 5 bases, with 16 bases between. CDR3 size: 13 residues. This chain's CDR3 is CSANTGLGETQYF. Here the CDR3 DNA reads TGCAGTGCCAACACAGGGTTGGGGGAGACCCAGTACTTC.

This sequence joins TRBV29-1 and TRBJ1-5, with D perhaps TRBD1 (5 bases). CDR1 is SQVTM and CDR2 is ANQGSEA in the germline V gene. The CDR3 contains 14 residues. The CDR3 reads CRAGRTFSNQPQHF. Written as DNA, the CDR3 is TGCAGAGCGGGACGGACTTTTAGCAATCAGCCCCAGCATTTT.

The J gene is TRBJ1-1, the V gene TRBV29-1; no clear D gene. CDR3 length: 10 amino acids. Trimming shortened V by 5 bases and J by 6 bases, and 7 bases separated the two germline ends. Germline V gene sequence: CDR1 SQVTM, CDR2 ANQGSEA. CDR3 bases: TGCAGCGTTAGTACGGCTGAAGCTTTCTTT. Translated, it gives CSVSTAEAFF.

This rearrangement joins TRBV20-1 to TRBJ1-2; tentative D call: TRBD1 (5 bases). CDR3 length: 15 residues. Germline V gene sequence: CDR1 DFQATT, CDR2 SNEGSKA (reference sequence). V was pared by 1 base and J by 4 bases, with 16 bases between. CDR3 region: CSARGRGGALYGYTF. The CDR3 region has the DNA TGCAGTGCTAGAGGGCGAGGCGGGGCCCTCTATGGCTACACCTTC.

The chain has TRBV20-1 and TRBJ1-2, with 8 bases lining up with TRBD1. The CDR3 length is 16 residues. From germline, CDR1 is DFQATT and CDR2 SNEGSKA (reference sequence). With V trimmed by 2 bases and J by 2 bases, 10 bases remained unmatched. The chain's CDR3 is CSARPQGAKENYGYTF. The CDR3 region has the DNA TGCAGTGCTAGACCTCAGGGGGCTAAAGAGAACTATGGCTACACCTTC.

This chain connects TRBV9 to TRBJ2-1; 7 nucleotides agree with TRBD1. Losses at the gene ends were 3 bases for V and 2 bases for J; bases not matched to a gene: 8. The CDR3 spans 16 residues. The germline V gene has CDR1 SGDLS and CDR2 YYNGEE. In DNA form, the CDR3 reads TGTGCCAGCAGCGCCCGAGAAGGGACAGCCTACAATGAGCAGTTCTTC. Translating gives CASSAREGTAYNEQFF. The full variable domain, in which reference TRBV9 and TRBJ2-1 provide the parts outside the CDR3, is DSGVTQTPKHLITATGQRVTLRCSPRSGDLSVYWYQQSLDQGLQFLIQYYNGEERAKGNILERFSAQQFPDLHSELNLSSLELGDSALYFCASSAREGTAYNEQFFGPGTRLTVL.

The rearrangement uses TRBV18 and TRBJ2-5; no clear D. Trimming cost V 0 bases and J 3 bases, with 11 bases left between them. CDR3 length: 15 residues. Germline loops: CDR1 KGHSH, CDR2 LQKENI. The CDR3 DNA reads TGTGCCAGCTCACCACCGGTTACTGCCAAAGAGACCCAGTACTTC. Protein: CASSPPVTAKETQYF.

The chain is built from TRBV7-9 and TRBJ2-7, with D possibly TRBD2 on 5 matching bases. Trimming took off 2 bases at V and 5 bases at J, with 13 bases between the two ends. CDR1 SEHNR and CDR2 FQNEAQ come from the germline V gene (reference sequence). The CDR3 is made up of 14 amino acids. In DNA form, the CDR3 reads TGTGCCAGCAGCTTATCGGGAATAGCCGACGAGCAGTACTTC. Its translation: CASSLSGIADEQYF. The entire variable domain, with the rest obtained from reference TRBV7-9 and TRBJ2-7, is as follows: DTGVSQNPRHKITKRGQNVTFRCDPISEHNRLYWYRQTLGQGPEFLTYFQNEAQLEKSRLLSDRFSAERPKGSFSTLEIQRTEQGDSAMYLCASSLSGIADEQYFGPGTRLTVT.

The J gene is TRBJ1-6, the V gene TRBV20-1, with a weak D call TRBD1 (6 bases). V dropped 0 bases and J dropped 8 bases, with 11 bases sitting between them. CDR3 length equals 14 residues. Germline CDR1 reads DFQATT; CDR2 reads SNEGSKA (reference sequence). CDR3 in amino acids: CSARDSRGYSPLHF. CDR3 coding DNA: TGCAGTGCTAGAGATAGCAGGGGTTATTCACCCCTCCACTTT.

The chain combines TRBV7-2 with TRBJ2-3, with 8 bases that match TRBD1. V was pared by 4 bases and J by 5 bases, with 5 bases of the junction left unmatched. Germline V lookup: CDR1 SGHTA, CDR2 FQGNSA. This CDR3 has 14 residues. CDR3 sequence: CASSSDRGRDTQYF. CDR3 bases: TGTGCCAGCAGCTCAGACAGGGGTAGAGATACGCAGTATTTT.

V usage is TRBV29-1 and J usage is TRBJ2-5; D gene uncertain. Trimming pared 7 bases from V and 0 bases from J, leaving 0 bases between. The CDR3 runs 9 residues. Germline assignment: CDR1 SQVTM and CDR2 ANQGSEA. The CDR3 protein is CSDQETQYF. CDR3 in DNA: TGCAGCGACCAAGAGACCCAGTACTTC.

The rearrangement uses TRBV2 and TRBJ2-2, with a weak D call TRBD2 (6 bases). Germline CDR1 and CDR2: SNHLY and FYNNEI. The CDR3 covers 17 residues. The ends were cut back, 7 bases at V and 5 bases at J, with 23 bases in the middle. This CDR3 is CASIAGFSAGRTGELFF. The DNA of the CDR3 is TGTGCCAGCATTGCGGGTTTCTCGGCAGGGAGGACCGGGGAGCTGTTTTTT. The whole variable domain, remainder taken from reference TRBV2 and TRBJ2-2, is EPEVTQTPSHQVTQMGQEVILRCVPISNHLYFYWYRQILGQKVEFLVSFYNNEISEKSEIFDDQFSVERPDGSNFTLKIRSTKLEDSAMYFCASIAGFSAGRTGELFFGEGSRLTVL.

The CDR3 sequence is CSASYGGGHGDTQYF. The DNA of the CDR3 is TGCAGTGCTAGTTATGGCGGGGGGCATGGAGATACGCAGTATTTT. The gene calls are TRBV20-1 and TRBJ2-3, with 8 bases identical to TRBD2. The CDR3 extends over 15 amino acids. With 3 bases clipped from V and 5 bases from J, the junction kept 10 bases outside the gene matches. Germline loops: CDR1 DFQATT, CDR2 SNEGSKA (reference sequence).

DNA of the CDR3: TGTGCCAGCAGCCCATTTGGAGGGGCCAAAAACATTCAGTACTTC. It translates to CASSPFGGAKNIQYF. The chain links TRBV7-3 to TRBJ2-4; tentative D call: TRBD2 (6 bases). Germline V gives CDR1 SGHTA, CDR2 FQGTGA. Trimming cost V 5 bases and J 1 base, with 12 bases left between them. The CDR3 has 15 amino acids.

The V and J genes are TRBV14 and TRBJ2-1, with a possible D match to TRBD2 (5 bases). This CDR3 comprises 16 residues. Germline V CDR1 and CDR2: SGHDN, FVKESK. Trimming cost V 0 bases and J 4 bases, with 13 bases left between them. The CDR3 reads CASSQDWSGEYNEQFF. In DNA form, the CDR3 reads TGTGCCAGCAGCCAAGATTGGAGCGGAGAATACAATGAGCAGTTCTTC. Full variable domain (missing parts from reference TRBV14 and TRBJ2-1): EAGVTQFPSHSVIEKGQTVTLRCDPISGHDNLYWYRRVMGKEIKFLLHFVKESKQDESGMPNNRFLAERTGGTYSTLKVQPAELEDSGVYFCASSQDWSGEYNEQFFGPGTRLTVL.

This chain joins TRBV6-2 or TRBV6-3 and TRBJ1-1, with D maybe TRBD1 (5 bases). V dropped 6 bases and J dropped 2 bases, with 13 bases sitting between them. CDR3 size: 14 residues. Per the germline V gene, CDR1 is MNHEY and CDR2 is SVGEGT. CDR3 DNA: TGTGCCAGCAGGGCAGGGACCGCAAACACTGAAGCTTTCTTT. Its protein product is CASRAGTANTEAFF.

This chain links TRBV2 with TRBJ2-7, with 7 bases matching TRBD1. This CDR3 comprises 14 residues. Germline CDR1 and CDR2: SNHLY and FYNNEI. V lost 8 bases, J lost 0 bases, and 7 bases stayed unmatched. CDR3 sequence: CASGRRDSSYEQYF. The CDR3 nucleotides are TGTGCCAGCGGGAGAAGGGACAGCTCCTACGAGCAGTACTTC.

This chain uses TRBV20-1 with TRBJ1-4, with TRBD1 matching over 8 bases. J was trimmed by 5 bases and V by 4 bases; bases with no gene match: 6. Germline-derived CDR1 and CDR2 are DFQATT and SNEGSKA (reference sequence). The CDR3 covers 14 residues. CDR3 region: CSATRDRTNEKLFF. The CDR3 DNA is TGCAGTGCTACCCGGGACAGGACGAATGAAAAACTGTTTTTT.

This chain links TRBV12-3 or TRBV12-4 with TRBJ2-2; 9 bases are a match to TRBD2. Unmatched junction bases numbered 10, after V lost 7 bases and J lost 4 bases. CDR3 size: 16 residues. In nucleotides, the CDR3 is TGTGCCAGCACCCTAGCGGGGATTAGGGTCACCGGGGAGCTGTTTTTT. Translation gives CASTLAGIRVTGELFF.

The genes are TRBV20-1 and TRBJ2-5; 14 bases map to TRBD2. Germline loops: CDR1 DFQATT, CDR2 SNEGSKA (reference sequence). With V trimmed by 0 bases and J by 3 bases, 12 bases remained unmatched. This CDR3 region has 19 residues. CDR3 residues: CSARDPTPTSGGAKETQYF. In DNA, the CDR3 is TGCAGTGCTAGAGATCCGACACCGACTAGCGGGGGGGCTAAAGAGACCCAGTACTTC.

The rearrangement uses TRBV5-1 and TRBJ2-7, with 7 bases aligning to TRBD2. With 3 bases clipped from V and 3 bases from J, the junction kept 3 bases outside the gene matches. CDR1 SGHRS and CDR2 YFSETQ come from the germline V gene. This CDR3 contains 13 residues. The CDR3 sequence is CASSSGGIYEQYF. The CDR3 nucleotides are TGCGCCAGCAGCTCGGGGGGTATCTACGAGCAGTACTTC.

This chain uses TRBV20-1 with TRBJ1-1, with TRBD1 matching over 10 bases. CDR3 length: 14 residues. Losses at the gene ends were 7 bases for V and 2 bases for J; bases not matched to a gene: 7. Germline V gives CDR1 DFQATT, CDR2 SNEGSKA (reference sequence). The DNA for the CDR3 is TGCAGTGGCCGGGACAGGGGCTTCAACACTGAAGCTTTCTTT. The encoded protein is CSGRDRGFNTEAFF.

The rearrangement links TRBV7-2 to TRBJ2-5, with 8 bases matching TRBD2. The germline V gene has CDR1 SGHTA and CDR2 FQGNSA. CDR3 length: 14 amino acids. Trimming at V came to 2 bases and at J to 5 bases, leaving 4 bases not matched to a gene. This CDR3 is CASSLPGGRETQYF. DNA for the CDR3: TGTGCCAGCAGCTTACCGGGGGGGCGGGAGACCCAGTACTTC.

This chain connects TRBV29-1 to TRBJ2-7; possibly TRBD1 for D (6 bases). CDR1 and CDR2 from the germline V gene are SQVTM and ANQGSEA. The CDR3 extends over 13 amino acids. With 0 bases removed from V and 6 bases from J, the gap between germline ends came to 12 bases. The CDR3 nucleotides are TGCAGCGTTGAAGAGGCCAGGGGAAGCGAGCAGTACTTC. The encoded protein is CSVEEARGSEQYF.